Listed below are T cell receptor beta chains from one sample, sequenced in a study of T cells in Graves' hyperthyroidism and ophthalmopathy. In TCRdb, the multiplex PCR reads were re-called with MiXCR into one record per CDR3 protein. The data contain about 200,000 distinct CDR3 sequences, about 15% of them seen just once; the ten biggest clones take up around 52%. Specimen: blood. The receptors stem from a woman aged 50 to 60 with Graves' hyperthyroidism. Both conserved end residues are part of each CDR3. The D gene is left open where the match is weak.

d_call,v_call,cdr3_aa
TRBD2,TRBV6-1,CASSPLTSGSYTDTQYF
TRBD2,TRBV11-3,CASSPLLTSALAKNIQYF
-,TRBV12-3/TRBV12-4,CASRLLLNTEAFF
TRBD2,TRBV12-3/TRBV12-4,CASSSLAGAYEQYF
TRBD1,TRBV15,CATSNTGGSNQPQHF
-,TRBV28,CASSSRTPSSYNEQFF
TRBD2,TRBV7-9,CASSLMGLAGGPKTYNEQFF
-,TRBV28,CASRTGQSTDTQYF
-,TRBV30,CAWSAEGYTF
-,TRBV20-1,CSARYQRWTSGANVLTF
-,TRBV13,CASSFSGLVGRGDTQYF
-,TRBV19,CASSMNTDTQYF
TRBD1,TRBV30,CAYSGGFGNQPQHF
-,TRBV7-9,CASSVGPGGAGGTDTQYF
-,TRBV7-9,CASSSPLEKLFF
-,TRBV3-1,CASSQEDYEQYF
TRBD1,TRBV12-3/TRBV12-4,CASSRQGDNSPLHF